These 22 T cell receptor beta chains share one sample of origin, sequenced in a study of T cell repertoires in cytomegalovirus infection. Their specific antigens are unknown. In TCRdb, the reads were re-called with MiXCR into one record per CDR3 protein. Seen here are about a million distinct CDR3 sequences, roughly 31% observed once, and the top ten hold over 11%. Here the sequenced sample was cultured CD8+ T cells from PBMCs, taken from culture after CMV antigen stimulation. The receptors derive from a human donor in good health (CMV status not recorded). Some clones in this sample may be carry-over from other donors' samples.

The genes are TRBV4-1 and TRBJ1-1; D gene uncertain. V lost 0 bases to trimming and J lost 8 bases, with 13 bases between them. Per the germline V gene, CDR1 is MGHRA and CDR2 is YSYEKL. CDR3 size: 14 residues. The CDR3 bases are TGCGCCAGCAGCCAAGATTCAGTGGGCACCGAAGCTTTCTTT. It is translated as CASSQDSVGTEAFF.

CDR3 bases: TGTGCCAGCAGCTGGGGGAGCTCTGGGGCCAACGTCCTGACTTTC. Translating gives CASSWGSSGANVLTF. V and J are TRBV12-3 or TRBV12-4 and TRBJ2-6; D may match TRBD1 or TRBD2 (5 bases each). V lost 6 bases and J 0 bases, leaving 9 bases between the germline ends. CDR3 length: 15 amino acids.

This chain links TRBV20-1 with TRBJ2-1, with 9 positions matching TRBD2. V shed 5 bases and J 1 base; nucleotides not matched to a gene: 6. The CDR3 spans 15 residues. Germline CDR1 and CDR2: DFQATT and SNEGSKA (reference sequence). The CDR3 loop is CSAPDLAGSYNEQFF. CDR3 in DNA: TGCAGTGCTCCGGACCTAGCGGGGTCCTACAATGAGCAGTTCTTC.

The J gene is TRBJ2-5, the V gene TRBV7-9, with TRBD2 matching 8 bases. Germline CDR1 is SEHNR and CDR2 is FQNEAQ (reference sequence). V shed 5 bases, J shed 5 bases, and the junction held 7 bases outside the gene matches. The CDR3 has 14 amino acids. In DNA form, the CDR3 reads TGTGCCAGCAGCATCAGCGGGGGAGGTGAGACCCAGTACTTC. This encodes CASSISGGGETQYF.

CDR3 region: CASLPREGDTDTQYF. The CDR3 bases are TGTGCCAGCCTCCCCCGGGAGGGGGACACAGATACGCAGTATTTT. The V gene is TRBV5-4, the J gene TRBJ2-3, with 8 bases fitting TRBD2. The CDR3 is 15 residues long. Trimming removed 7 bases from V and 2 bases from J; junction bases left unmatched: 9. Germline-derived CDR1 and CDR2 are SGHNT and YYREEE (reference sequence).

The chain joins TRBV7-6 to TRBJ2-1; D is possibly TRBD2 (7 bases). CDR3 length: 16 amino acids. From germline, CDR1 is SGHVS and CDR2 FNYEAQ. V gave up 1 base and J gave up 5 bases, with 15 bases separating them. Here the CDR3 DNA reads TGTGCCAGCAGCTTAGGTGTGGGGGGGGGCCACAATGAGCAGTTCTTC. Translating it yields CASSLGVGGGHNEQFF.

The V call is TRBV4-1, the J call TRBJ2-7; unclear D gene. There are 14 residues in the CDR3. Trimming took off 4 bases at V and 0 bases at J, with 10 bases between the two ends. From germline, CDR1 is MGHRA and CDR2 YSYEKL. In DNA, the CDR3 is TGCGCCAGCAGCCCAAATTCTAACTCCTACGAGCAGTACTTC. Its protein product is CASSPNSNSYEQYF.

This clonotype was detected once. The chain recombines TRBV18 with TRBJ2-3; 8 nucleotides match TRBD1. V gave up 3 bases and J gave up 2 bases; unmatched junction bases: 4. The CDR3 sequence is 15 residues long. Germline V gene lookup returns CDR1 KGHSH and CDR2 LQKENI. CDR3 in amino acids: CASSPGQALTDTQYF. CDR3 sequence (DNA): TGTGCCAGCTCACCGGGACAGGCGCTCACAGATACGCAGTATTTT. Using reference TRBV18 and TRBJ2-3 for the parts outside the CDR3, the full variable domain is NAGVMQNPRHLVRRRGQEARLRCSPMKGHSHVYWYRQLPEEGLKFMVYLQKENIIDESGMPKERFSAEFPKEGPSILRIQQVVRGDSAAYFCASSPGQALTDTQYFGPGTRLTVL.

This clonotype has a count of ten or more. The chain recombines TRBV7-8 with TRBJ1-6, with D possibly TRBD1 on 5 matching bases. This CDR3 contains 15 residues. Germline CDR1 SGHVS, CDR2 FQNEAQ. V shed 2 bases and J shed 10 bases, with 15 bases lying between them. The CDR3 DNA follows: TGTGCCAGCAGCTTACTCCAGGGAGCGGAGTCACCCCTCCACTTT. It encodes CASSLLQGAESPLHF.

The sample holds many counts of this clonotype. The V call is TRBV7-8, the J call TRBJ1-2; 8 bases fit TRBD1. J was trimmed by 3 bases and V by 5 bases; bases with no gene match: 11. Germline-derived CDR1 and CDR2 are SGHVS and FQNEAQ. The CDR3 extends over 16 amino acids. Written as DNA, the CDR3 is TGTGCCAGCAGCCTATGGGGCAGGGGGCAAGACTATGGCTACACCTTC. It codes for CASSLWGRGQDYGYTF. The variable domain in full, completed from reference TRBV7-8 and TRBJ1-2, reads GAGVSQSPRYKVAKRGQDVALRCDPISGHVSLFWYQQALGQGPEFLTYFQNEAQLDKSGLPSDRFFAERPEGSVSTLKIQRTQQEDSAVYLCASSLWGRGQDYGYTFGSGTRLTVV.

J is TRBJ2-4 and V is TRBV15; 7 nucleotides line up with TRBD1. The length of the CDR3 is 17 residues. V was clipped by 3 bases and J by 6 bases; unmatched bases: 14. The germline V gene encodes CDR1 LNHNV and CDR2 YYDKDF (reference sequence). CDR3 in DNA: TGTGCCACCAGCAGTGCCAAGCTTCGGGGACAGCCAAACATTCAGTACTTC. It specifies CATSSAKLRGQPNIQYF.

The CDR3 here is CASSIDLGGGAHQPQHF. The CDR3 DNA reads TGTGCCAGTAGTATAGACCTCGGGGGGGGCGCGCATCAGCCCCAGCATTTT. The rearrangement uses TRBV19 and TRBJ1-5; a possible D gene is TRBD1 (6 bases). The V end lost 0 bases, the J end lost 5 bases, and 17 bases lay between the germline ends. Germline CDR1 reads LNHDA; CDR2 reads SQIVND (reference sequence). The CDR3 is made up of 17 amino acids.

This clonotype was counted a few times. This chain connects TRBV27 to TRBJ1-3, with D unresolved. The V end was cut by 4 bases, the J end by 0 bases, with 7 bases between. The CDR3 length is 14 residues. Germline V lookup: CDR1 MNHEY, CDR2 SMNVEV (reference sequence). The CDR3 DNA reads as TGTGCCAGCAGTTCCCTAATCTCTGGAAACACCATATATTTT. It yields the protein CASSSLISGNTIYF.

This rearrangement joins TRBV3-1 to TRBJ1-2; maybe TRBD1 (5 bases). The CDR3 sequence is 15 residues long. V lost 5 bases and J lost 3, with 16 bases in between. In germline, CDR1 is LGHDT, CDR2 YNNKEL (reference sequence). CDR3 nucleotide sequence: TGTGCCAGCAGCTCAGCGTTGGGGGTCGACTATGGCTACACCTTC. This encodes CASSSALGVDYGYTF.

The table lists this clonotype with a few counts. The chain uses TRBV2 and TRBJ2-7, with D perhaps TRBD2 (5 bases). This CDR3 is 12 amino acids long. Germline V gene lookup returns CDR1 SNHLY and CDR2 FYNNEI. V lost 6 bases and J lost 4, with 10 bases in between. The CDR3 region has the DNA TGTGCCAGCAGGGGAGACCCATACGAGCAGTACTTC. Protein: CASRGDPYEQYF. Supplemented by reference TRBV2 and TRBJ2-7, the full variable domain reads EPEVTQTPSHQVTQMGQEVILRCVPISNHLYFYWYRQILGQKVEFLVSFYNNEISEKSEIFDDQFSVERPDGSNFTLKIRSTKLEDSAMYFCASRGDPYEQYFGPGTRLTVT.

The V gene is TRBV20-1, the J gene TRBJ1-1; D ambiguous. Trimming pared 1 base from V and 7 bases from J, leaving 10 bases between. Germline V CDR1 and CDR2: DFQATT, SNEGSKA (reference sequence). CDR3 length equals 12 residues. CDR3 in DNA: TGCAGTGCTAGAGGGGTGCTTAGTGAAGCTTTCTTT. It encodes CSARGVLSEAFF.

This clonotype was counted once. The CDR3 protein is CASSLGSESQYF. The CDR3 nucleotides are TGTGCCAGCAGCTTAGGTAGTGAAAGCCAGTACTTC. This chain joins TRBV7-9 and TRBJ2-5; D is uncertain. The length of the CDR3 is 12 residues. Germline CDR1 SEHNR, CDR2 FQNEAQ (reference sequence). With 1 base removed from V and 10 bases from J, the gap between germline ends came to 10 bases.

This clonotype was counted between two and nine times. Written as DNA, the CDR3 is TGTGCCAGCAGTTTATTTTCGGGACTAGCGGGGGGTACTAGCACAGATACGCAGTATTTT. This encodes CASSLFSGLAGGTSTDTQYF. This chain joins TRBV27 and TRBJ2-3, with 15 bases identical to TRBD2. Germline V gene data show CDR1 as MNHEY and CDR2 as SMNVEV (reference sequence). This CDR3 is 20 amino acids long. Losses at the gene ends were 1 base for V and 0 bases for J; bases not matched to a gene: 8.

The chain employs TRBV19 and TRBJ2-2; D gene uncertain. V was clipped by 3 bases and J by 9 bases, with 8 bases between them. Germline V gene data show CDR1 as LNHDA and CDR2 as SQIVND (reference sequence). The CDR3 covers 12 residues. The CDR3 region is CASSIGPRELFF. The CDR3 DNA follows: TGTGCCAGTAGTATTGGCCCTCGGGAGCTGTTTTTT. The entire variable domain, with the rest obtained from reference TRBV19 and TRBJ2-2, is as follows: DGGITQSPKYLFRKEGQNVTLSCEQNLNHDAMYWYRQDPGQGLRLIYYSQIVNDFQKGDIAEGYSVSREKKESFPLTVTSAQKNPTAFYLCASSIGPRELFFGEGSRLTVL.

This chain joins TRBV13 and TRBJ1-5; 10 bases agree with TRBD1. The CDR3 totals 16 residues. From germline, CDR1 is PRHDT and CDR2 FYEKMQ (reference sequence). The V and J ends lost 5 bases and 6 bases, in that order; junction bases with no gene match: 10. In nucleotides, the CDR3 is TGTGCCAGCAGCACCCGGGACAGGGGACATGGTCAGCCCCAGCATTTT. This codes for CASSTRDRGHGQPQHF.

At least ten counts were recorded for this clonotype. V usage is TRBV7-2 and J usage is TRBJ2-3; TRBD2 matches 9 bases. With 3 bases clipped from V and 5 bases from J, the junction kept 6 bases outside the gene matches. This CDR3 contains 15 residues. CDR1 is SGHTA and CDR2 is FQGNSA in the germline V gene. The CDR3 DNA reads as TGTGCCAGCAGCTTCAGAGGCGGGGGGGAAGATACGCAGTATTTT. Protein product: CASSFRGGGEDTQYF.

The genes are TRBV7-9 and TRBJ1-1; the D is unclear. Trimming took off 5 bases at V and 11 bases at J, with 9 bases between the two ends. Germline values: CDR1 SEHNR, CDR2 FQNEAQ (reference sequence). The CDR3 totals 10 residues. The CDR3 nucleotides are TGTGCCAGCAGCGCCCCTGCCGCTTTCTTT. Residues: CASSAPAAFF.